This TCR beta chain was observed in a study of PD-1 blockade in classical Hodgkin lymphoma. The patients all showed relapse after autologous stem cell transplantation, while their brentuximab vedotin exposure varied. Magnetic negative selection was used to purify CD8+ T cells from thawed PBMCs. As for this clone: Its cognate antigen is unknown.

Measured with immunoSEQ multiplex PCR; TCRdb has only the in-frame clones, and not every one. Of 12,000 or so clones in the sample, 84% were seen once. Study-wide findings and caveats: The study found complete responders had baseline diversity similar to newly diagnosed patients.

The clonotype was recovered from a human donor with classical Hodgkin lymphoma. Sequencing used CD8+ T cells from blood, obtained at baseline.

CDR3 nucleotides: TGCGCCAGCAGCTTGAGGATGTCGGGGCCAGATACGCAGTATTTT. This gives the protein CASSLRMSGPDTQYF. The rearrangement joins TRBV5-1 to TRBJ2-3, with D perhaps being TRBD1 or TRBD2 (5 bases each). The germline CDR1 and CDR2 sequences are SGHRS and YFSETQ. Trimming took off 1 base at V and 4 bases at J, with 13 bases between the two ends. The CDR3 loop spans 15 amino acids.